These 10 T cell receptor beta chains were sequenced from one sample in a study of T cell responses to AZD1222 COVID-19 vaccine. Assay used: immunoSEQ multiplex PCR; TCRdb lists only in-frame clones, some missing. The sample holds 65,000 to 85,000 clones, 90% to 95% seen once. The material was peripheral blood, obtained on day 0 of AZD1222 vaccination. The receptors were sampled from an adult in good health.

This clone was observed once. The chain couples TRBV5-4 to TRBJ2-1; D might be TRBD1 or TRBD2, each matching 5 bases. The V gene lost 4 bases and the J gene lost 0 bases, with 11 bases spanning the gap. The germline V gene encodes CDR1 SGHNT and CDR2 YYREEE (reference sequence). CDR3 length equals 15 residues. In nucleotides, the CDR3 is TGTGCCAGCAGCCTGAGGGGCCCCTCCTACAATGAGCAGTTCTTC. It specifies CASSLRGPSYNEQFF. The complete variable domain, with remaining parts taken from reference TRBV5-4 and TRBJ2-1, reads ETGVTQSPTHLIKTRGQQVTLRCSSQSGHNTVSWYQQALGQGPQFIFQYYREEENGRGNFPPRFSGLQFPNYSSELNVNALELDDSALYLCASSLRGPSYNEQFFGPGTRLTVL.

The chain is built from TRBV3-1 (or the pseudogene TRBV3-2) and TRBJ1-1; possible D gene TRBD1, 6 bases. The CDR3 has 16 amino acids. Germline CDR1 LGHDT, CDR2 YNNKEL (reference sequence). V was trimmed by 0 bases and J by 6 bases, leaving 17 bases between them. CDR3 loop: CASSQELGRGPPEAFF. Here the CDR3 DNA reads TGTGCCAGCAGCCAAGAATTAGGCAGGGGCCCCCCTGAAGCTTTCTTT.

The chain recombines TRBV7-6 with TRBJ1-1; 7 nucleotides line up with TRBD1. The junction had 8 bases not matched to a gene; V was cut back by 1 base and J by 0 bases. CDR3 size: 17 residues. Germline CDR1 reads SGHVS; CDR2 reads FNYEAQ. The CDR3 is CASSLVRQGLMNTEAFF. For the CDR3, the DNA is TGTGCCAGCAGCTTAGTTCGACAGGGACTCATGAACACTGAAGCTTTCTTT. Variable domain in full (rest from reference TRBV7-6 and TRBJ1-1): GAGVSQSPRYKVTKRGQDVALRCDPISGHVSLYWYRQALGQGPEFLTYFNYEAQQDKSGLPNDRFSAERPEGSISTLTIQRTEQRDSAMYRCASSLVRQGLMNTEAFFGQGTRLTVV.

This chain connects TRBV6-6 to TRBJ1-4; 8 bases are a match to TRBD1. V trimming: 2 bases; J trimming: 8 bases; junction bases outside the gene matches: 10. There are 16 residues in the CDR3. Germline assignment: CDR1 MNHNY and CDR2 SVGAGI (reference sequence). The CDR3 nucleotides are TGTGCCAGCAGTTACACATATCAGGGGGCAGGGGAAAAACTGTTTTTT. It encodes CASSYTYQGAGEKLFF.

V gene TRBV5-1 combines with J gene TRBJ1-1; tentative D call: TRBD1 (6 bases). The V gene lost 7 bases and the J gene lost 5 bases, with 27 bases spanning the gap. There are 17 residues in the CDR3. Germline V CDR1 and CDR2: SGHRS, YFSETQ. The CDR3 DNA is TGCGCCAGCCGAACGACAGGTTTAATTGGACGTAATACTGAAGCTTTCTTT. It yields the protein CASRTTGLIGRNTEAFF. Based on the CDR3 plus reference TRBV5-1 and TRBJ1-1, the full variable domain is KAGVTQTPRYLIKTRGQQVTLSCSPISGHRSVSWYQQTPGQGLQFLFEYFSETQRNKGNFPGRFSGRQFSNSRSEMNVSTLELGDSALYLCASRTTGLIGRNTEAFFGQGTRLTVV.

V usage is TRBV9 and J usage is TRBJ2-6, with D possibly being TRBD2 (5 bases). The CDR3 runs to 16 residues. CDR1 is SGDLS, CDR2 YYNGEE, per germline. V lost 4 bases and J 4 bases, leaving 15 bases between the germline ends. The CDR3 DNA sequence: TGTGCCAGCAGCCTCGGGGAGTCCTCAGGGGCCAACGTCCTGACTTTC. This gives the protein CASSLGESSGANVLTF.

This chain links TRBV5-4 with TRBJ1-4, with no clear D. V dropped 4 bases and J dropped 4 bases, with 8 bases sitting between them. From germline, CDR1 is SGHNT and CDR2 YYREEE (reference sequence). This CDR3 has 13 amino acids. CDR3 sequence: CASSPRLNEKLFF. For the CDR3, the DNA is TGTGCCAGCAGCCCCCGGCTTAATGAAAAACTGTTTTTT.

V usage is TRBV6-5 and J usage is TRBJ1-5; no definite D call. V shed 3 bases and J shed 4 bases, with 10 bases lying between them. The CDR3 has 14 residues. CDR1 is MNHEY, CDR2 SVGAGI, per germline. The CDR3, as DNA: TGTGCCAGCAGTTATGAGACCGTAAATCAGCCCCAGCATTTT. Amino acid sequence: CASSYETVNQPQHF.

CDR3 nucleotides: TGTGCCAGCAGTGATCTGTTCTTTAGCGGGGACGAAGAGACCCAGTACTTC. It translates to CASSDLFFSGDEETQYF. The chain is built from TRBV2 and TRBJ2-5, with TRBD2 matching 8 bases. V shed 3 bases and J 3 bases; nucleotides not matched to a gene: 12. This CDR3 is 17 amino acids long. Per germline, CDR1 SNHLY and CDR2 FYNNEI.

The chain has TRBV7-2 and TRBJ2-7, with 9 positions matching TRBD2. Germline CDR1 SGHTA, CDR2 FQGNSA. With 1 base clipped from V and 1 base from J, the junction kept 5 bases outside the gene matches. The CDR3 consists of 16 residues. The CDR3 sequence: CASSLVAGGRSYEQYF. The CDR3 DNA follows: TGTGCCAGCAGCTTAGTCGCGGGGGGGAGGTCCTACGAGCAGTACTTC.